This T cell receptor (beta chain) came from a study of T cell responses to AZD1222 COVID-19 vaccine. A note on this clone: The antigen is undetermined.

TCRdb's copy holds only in-frame clones and misses some; the assay was immunoSEQ multiplex PCR. The table has more than 95,000 clones, over 70% seen once. Whole-study findings and limits: Regions 160-218 and 743-854 dominated among vaccine-associated CD4 TCRs spanning spike.

CDR1 MNHNS and CDR2 SASEGT come from the germline V gene. The V end was cut by 0 bases, the J end by 2 bases, with 8 bases between. The CDR3 is 15 residues long. This chain links TRBV6-1 with TRBJ1-5; D unresolved. The sequence derives from an adult in good health. The sample was peripheral blood, taken on day 0 of AZD1222 vaccination. CDR3 protein: CASSEAGEGNQPQHF. The CDR3 region has the DNA TGTGCCAGCAGTGAAGCCGGGGAGGGCAATCAGCCCCAGCATTTT.